This record looks at one TCR beta chain sequence and its context. Its specificity is not known. On average roughly 90,000 T cells per donor were immunosequenced. The data belong to a study of T cells in tuberculosis. Sequencing was performed with immunoSEQ multiplex PCR; in TCRdb, only in-frame clones are kept and a portion is missing. The repertoire holds fewer than 35,000 clones, with 95% as singletons. Study-level results: Shorter CDR3-alpha in active tuberculosis partly drove smaller distances. A GMM-specific repertoire classifier reached roughly 90% accuracy, AUROC about 0.9. GMM-specific TCRs were nearer to active tuberculosis alpha repertoires, suggesting expansion.

CDR3 length equals 15 residues. J gave up 3 bases and V 6 bases, and 6 bases lay outside the gene matches. CDR1 and CDR2 from the germline V gene are MNHNY and SVGAGI (reference sequence). The sequenced material came from PBMCs. The genes are TRBV6-6 and TRBJ2-7, with TRBD1 matching 12 bases. The clonotype was recovered from a donor between 10 and 35 years old with latent tuberculosis or without tuberculosis infection. CDR3 DNA: TGTGCCAGCAGCCGGGGGACAGGGGGCGTCTACGAGCAGTACTTC. Protein sequence: CASSRGTGGVYEQYF.